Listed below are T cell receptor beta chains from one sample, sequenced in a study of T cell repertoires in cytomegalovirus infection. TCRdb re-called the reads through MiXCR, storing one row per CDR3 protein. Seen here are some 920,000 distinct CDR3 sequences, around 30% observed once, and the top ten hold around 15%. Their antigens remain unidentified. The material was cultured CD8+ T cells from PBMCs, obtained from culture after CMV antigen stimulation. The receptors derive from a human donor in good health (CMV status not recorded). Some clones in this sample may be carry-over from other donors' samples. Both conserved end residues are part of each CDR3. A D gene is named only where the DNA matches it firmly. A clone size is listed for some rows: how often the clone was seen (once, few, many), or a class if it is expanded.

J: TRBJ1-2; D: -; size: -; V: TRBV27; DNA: TGTGCCAGCAGTTTTTCGACAGGACGAGGCTACACCTTC; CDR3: CASSFSTGRGYTF
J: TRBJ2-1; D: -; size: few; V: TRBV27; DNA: TGTGCCAGCAGTTTATCGCAGGCAACCTACAATGAGCAGTTCTTC; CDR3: CASSLSQATYNEQFF
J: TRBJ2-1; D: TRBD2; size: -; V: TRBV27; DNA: TGTGCCAGCAGTACAGCGGGGGGCGTATACAATGAGCAGTTCTTC; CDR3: CASSTAGGVYNEQFF
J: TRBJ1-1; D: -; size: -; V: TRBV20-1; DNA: TGCAGTGCTAGAGATATGGGGCGGAACACTGAAGCTTTCTTT; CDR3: CSARDMGRNTEAFF
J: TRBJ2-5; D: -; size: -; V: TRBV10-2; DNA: TGCGCCAGCAGTGAGTCGAGGATTAGTGTGTGGACCCAGTACTTC; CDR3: CASSESRISVWTQYF
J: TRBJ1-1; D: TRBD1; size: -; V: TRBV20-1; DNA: TGCAGTGCTAGAGTTGGCAGGGGGCTTATCACTGAAGCTTTCTTT; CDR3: CSARVGRGLITEAFF
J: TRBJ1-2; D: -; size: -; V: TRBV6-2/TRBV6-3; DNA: TGTGCCAGCAGTTACTCGAATGGGGTTGGCTACACCTTC; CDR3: CASSYSNGVGYTF
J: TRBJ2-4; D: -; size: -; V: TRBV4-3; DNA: TGCGCCAGCAGCCACAATACAGGGTTGGACAAAAACATTCAGTACTTC; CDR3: CASSHNTGLDKNIQYF
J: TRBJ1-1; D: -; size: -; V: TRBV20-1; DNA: TGCAGTGCTAGAGAGGGGATTTTGAACACTGAAGCTTTCTTT; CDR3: CSAREGILNTEAFF
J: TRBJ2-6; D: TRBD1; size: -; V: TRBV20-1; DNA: TGCAGTGCTAGAGAGGCCCAACCGGGACAGGGGGCTTTTGGGGCCAACGTCCTGACTTTC; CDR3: CSAREAQPGQGAFGANVLTF
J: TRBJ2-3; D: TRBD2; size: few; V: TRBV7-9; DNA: TGTGCCAGCATTTCGGGCGGGGAGGGAACAGATACGCAGTATTTT; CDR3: CASISGGEGTDTQYF
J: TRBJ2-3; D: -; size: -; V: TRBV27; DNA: TGTGCCACCGTCGGACCCCCGATAACCACAGATACGCAGTATTTT; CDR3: CATVGPPITTDTQYF
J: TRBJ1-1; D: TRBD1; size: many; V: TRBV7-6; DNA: TGTGCCAGCAGCTCTCGGACAGGGAAGAACACTGAAGCTTTCTTT; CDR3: CASSSRTGKNTEAFF
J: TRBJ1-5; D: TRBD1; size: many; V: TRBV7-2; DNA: TGTGCCAGCAGCTTCTTACAGGGGGCTTCGTATCAGCCCCAGCATTTT; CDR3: CASSFLQGASYQPQHF
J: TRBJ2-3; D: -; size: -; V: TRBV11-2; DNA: TGTGCCAGCACCAACACCGTCTTTGGCCTTACAGATACGCAGTATTTT; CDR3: CASTNTVFGLTDTQYF
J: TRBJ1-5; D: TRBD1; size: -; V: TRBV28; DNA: TGTGCCAGCAGGACCACAGGGGTCCGGCAGCCCCAGCATTTT; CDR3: CASRTTGVRQPQHF
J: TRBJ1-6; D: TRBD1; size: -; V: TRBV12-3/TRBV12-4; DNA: TGTGCCAGCATGGACAGGGGTAATAATTCACCCCTCCACTTT; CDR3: CASMDRGNNSPLHF
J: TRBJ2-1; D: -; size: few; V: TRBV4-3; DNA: TGCGCCAGCAGCCAAGATCCAGGGGCTTTCGATGAGCAGTTCTTC; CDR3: CASSQDPGAFDEQFF
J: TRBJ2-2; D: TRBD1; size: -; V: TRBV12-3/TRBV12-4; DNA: TGTGCCAGCAGTCCCAAGGGACAGGGGTTGACCGGGGAGCTGTTTTTT; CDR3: CASSPKGQGLTGELFF
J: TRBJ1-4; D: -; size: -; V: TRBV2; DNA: TGTGCCAGCAGGACCCAAGGGAGGGAAAAACTGTTTTTT; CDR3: CASRTQGREKLFF
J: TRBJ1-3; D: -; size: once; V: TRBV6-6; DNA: TGTGCCAGCAGTTACCTCGACAAGCCCTCTGGAAACACCATATATTTT; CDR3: CASSYLDKPSGNTIYF
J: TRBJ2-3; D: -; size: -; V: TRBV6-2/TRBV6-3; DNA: TGTGCCAGCAGTACGAGGGACTCCACCGATACGCAGTATTTT; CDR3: CASSTRDSTDTQYF
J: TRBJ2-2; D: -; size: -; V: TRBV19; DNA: TGTGCCAGTAGTATAGTGGGGGGTAACACCGGGGAGCTGTTTTTT; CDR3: CASSIVGGNTGELFF
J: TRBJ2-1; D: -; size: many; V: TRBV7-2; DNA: TGTGCCAGCAGCTTTACGAGGGCGCCTTACAATGAGCAGTTCTTC; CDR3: CASSFTRAPYNEQFF
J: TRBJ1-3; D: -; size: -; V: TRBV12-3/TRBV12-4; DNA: TGTGCCAGCAGCAGGACACTCGGCGGACCCACCATATATTTT; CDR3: CASSRTLGGPTIYF
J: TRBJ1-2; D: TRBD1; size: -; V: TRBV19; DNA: TGTGCCAGTAGTATAGGGACAGGGCCGGGCTATGGCTACACCTTC; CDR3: CASSIGTGPGYGYTF
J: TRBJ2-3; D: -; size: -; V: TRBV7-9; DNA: TGTGCCAGCAACTTACCCTATCACCAGGCGCAGTATTTT; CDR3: CASNLPYHQAQYF
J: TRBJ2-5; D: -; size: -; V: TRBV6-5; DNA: TGTGCCAGCGCCGGCCAAGAGACCCAGTACTTC; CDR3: CASAGQETQYF
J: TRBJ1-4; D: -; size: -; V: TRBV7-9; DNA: TGTGCCAGCAGTCGGGGATCTAATGAAAAACTGTTTTTT; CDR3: CASSRGSNEKLFF
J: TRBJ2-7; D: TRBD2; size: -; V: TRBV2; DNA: TGTGCCAGCAAAGGGAGGACCGGGGGGGGGATCGACGAGCAGTACTTC; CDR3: CASKGRTGGGIDEQYF
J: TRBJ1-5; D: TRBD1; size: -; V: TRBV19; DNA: TGTGCCAGTAGTACTCGAGAGACAGGGAGATTCAATCAGCCCCAGCATTTT; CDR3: CASSTRETGRFNQPQHF
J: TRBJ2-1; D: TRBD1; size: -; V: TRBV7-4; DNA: TGTGCCAGCAGCGAGCAGGGGGAGAGCAATGAGCAGTTCTTC; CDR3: CASSEQGESNEQFF
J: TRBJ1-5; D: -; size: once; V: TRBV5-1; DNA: TGCGCCAGCAGCTTGGGAGGTCGATATCAGCCCCAGCATTTT; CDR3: CASSLGGRYQPQHF
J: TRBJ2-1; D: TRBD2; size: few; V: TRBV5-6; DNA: TGTGCCAGCAGCTTAAGGGGTGGGGGGGAATTCTACAATGAGCAGTTCTTC; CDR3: CASSLRGGGEFYNEQFF
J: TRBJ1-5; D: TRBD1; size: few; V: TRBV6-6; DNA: TGTGCCAGCAGCTTGACAGGGGGCGATTATAGCAATCAGCCCCAGCATTTT; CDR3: CASSLTGGDYSNQPQHF
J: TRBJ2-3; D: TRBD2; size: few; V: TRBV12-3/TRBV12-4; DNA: TGTGCCAGCAGTCCTCCTACACTAGCGGGGGTAGATACGCAGTATTTT; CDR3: CASSPPTLAGVDTQYF
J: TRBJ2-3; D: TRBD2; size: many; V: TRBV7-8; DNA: TGTGCCAGCAGCCGGACTAGCGGGGGGTCAGAGGACACAGATACGCAGTATTTT; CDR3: CASSRTSGGSEDTDTQYF
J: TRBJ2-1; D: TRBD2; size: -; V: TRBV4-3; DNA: TGCGCCAGCAGCCAATATACGACTAGCGGGGGGGATTACAATGAGCAGTTCTTC; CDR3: CASSQYTTSGGDYNEQFF
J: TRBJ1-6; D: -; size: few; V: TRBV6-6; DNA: TGTGCCAGCAGCCAGGGTGTTAGTTCACCCCTCCACTTT; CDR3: CASSQGVSSPLHF